This T cell receptor (beta chain) was observed in a study of memory CD4+ T cells and cytomegalovirus serostatus. Single viable CD3+CD4+CD8-CD45RO+ cells were sorted as the memory CD4+ T cells. The table came from immunoSEQ multiplex PCR; TCRdb's copy has only in-frame clones and leaves some out. In the table there are tens of thousands of clones, 80% to 85% of which are singletons. CDR3 length: 14 amino acids. Looked up from germline, CDR1 is MNHEY and CDR2 is SVGAGI. Trimming removed 6 bases at V and 2 bases at J, with 13 bases between. What was sequenced was memory CD4+ T cells from blood. The chain has TRBV6-5 and TRBJ1-2; D is unresolved. This clonotype was obtained from an adult in good health and CMV-seropositive. For the CDR3, the DNA is TGTGCCAGCAGCTACACCGGACGGAACTATGGCTACACCTTC. This translates into CASSYTGRNYGYTF.